Below are 18 T cell receptor delta chains sequenced from a single sample in a study of gamma-delta T cells after stem cell transplantation. TCRdb reanalysed the RT-PCR reads with CATT. The sample includes 11,000 or so delta-chain clones, roughly 1.3% of them seen just once. The sample taken for sequencing was gamma-delta T cells. The receptors shown here come from a human donor. It is not recorded whose cells these are; they may come from a transplant donor.

Concerning this clone itself: A far bigger clonotype differs at one base, so this is likely a read error. The sample has other DNA sequences that encode this CDR3 too. J is TRDJ1 and V is TRDV2; a possible D gene is TRDD3 (6 bases). Germline V gene data show CDR1 as GEAIGNYY and CDR2 as EKD. The length of the CDR3 is 16 residues. The CDR3 region is CACDTVGDRGTDKLIF. In nucleotides, the CDR3 is TGTGCCTGTGACACCGTCGGGGATCGAGGGACCGATAAACTAATCTTT.

This clone rates as large. This same CDR3 is encoded by further DNA sequences in the sample. V gene TRDV2 combines with J gene TRDJ1, with 13 bases identical to TRDD3. V lost 3 bases, J lost 1 base, and 7 bases stayed unmatched. Germline loops: CDR1 GEAIGNYY, CDR2 EKD. There are 17 residues in the CDR3. CDR3 DNA sequence: TGTGCCTGTGACCCAGTACTGGGGGATACGCGCACCGATAAACTCATCTTT. Translated: CACDPVLGDTRTDKLIF.

This clone came up many times. This rearrangement joins TRDV2 to TRDJ1; 7 nucleotides align to TRDD3. CDR1 and CDR2 (germline): GEAIGNYY, EKD. The CDR3 length is 17 residues. V lost 1 base, J lost 2 bases, and 12 bases stayed unmatched. DNA for the CDR3: TGTGCCTGTGACACAGTCCTGAGGATACGGCAAACCGATAAACTCATCTTT. It yields the protein CACDTVLRIRQTDKLIF.

V usage is TRDV2 and J usage is TRDJ3, with D maybe TRDD3 (5 bases). V was cut by 4 bases and J by 0 bases, with 21 bases left in between. The length of the CDR3 is 20 residues. CDR1 is GEAIGNYY, CDR2 EKD, per germline. CDR3 coding DNA: TGTGCCTGTGAGCGCGTACTGGAGGATCCCAGCTCCTGGGACACCCGACAGATGTTTTTC. Translated: CACERVLEDPSSWDTRQMFF.

The CDR3 reads CACDPLLGEDKLIF. The CDR3 DNA follows: TGTGCCTGTGACCCTTTACTGGGGGAGGATAAACTCATCTTT. The V gene is TRDV2, the J gene TRDJ1; 9 nucleotides match TRDD3. Germline assignment: CDR1 GEAIGNYY and CDR2 EKD. The CDR3 has 14 amino acids. Germline trimming cut 3 bases from V and 5 bases from J; bases unmatched to any gene: 6.

This clone was seen repeatedly, ten times or more. This chain links TRDV2 with TRDJ1; TRDD3 aligns across 9 bases. This CDR3 is built from 19 residues. With V trimmed by 0 bases and J by 0 bases, 13 bases remained unmatched. Germline V gene lookup returns CDR1 GEAIGNYY and CDR2 EKD. DNA of the CDR3: TGTGCCTGTGACACCGTGGTACTGGCTGGGGGATCTCACACCGATAAACTCATCTTT. Translating gives CACDTVVLAGGSHTDKLIF.

This clone showed up just a few times. This likely came from a read error, as a far larger clone is one base away. The sample has other DNA sequences that encode this CDR3 too. The chain joins TRDV2 to TRDJ1; 12 bases are shared with TRDD3. This CDR3 spans 18 amino acids. In germline, CDR1 is GEAIGNYY, CDR2 EKD. In nucleotides, the CDR3 is TGCGCCTGTGAAGAACTGGGGGATACAGGCCCTGACACCGATAAACTCATCTTT. This encodes CACEELGDTGPDTDKLIF.

This clone was counted between two and nine times. TCRdb's protein for this DNA is that of a much larger clone and differs from the translation at residue 16, likely a read error; the protein shown is the DNA translation. The CDR3 region is CACDKVTGGEPTQDTNKLIF. DNA of the CDR3: TGTGCCTGTGACAAAGTTACTGGGGGAGAACCAACTCAGGACACCAATAAACTCATCTTT. This sequence joins TRDV2 and TRDJ1, with 9 bases lining up with TRDD3. The CDR3 extends over 20 amino acids. CDR1 is GEAIGNYY and CDR2 is EKD in the germline V gene.

The V gene is TRDV2, the J gene TRDJ3; 8 positions match TRDD3. V lost 3 bases to trimming and J lost 7 bases; unmatched junction nucleotides: 19. The CDR3 runs 20 residues. CDR1 and CDR2 (germline): GEAIGNYY, EKD. CDR3 bases: TGTGCCTGTGACGATATGTTGGGATACGAAGGCTCAGTAGACACCCGACAGATGTTTTTC. It codes for CACDDMLGYEGSVDTRQMFF.

Regarding this clone: A far larger clone is one nucleotide away, so this likely arose from a read error. The identical CDR3 is also encoded by other nucleotide sequences in the sample. The chain joins TRDV2 to TRDJ1, with 12 bases lining up with TRDD3. Germline CDR1 is GEAIGNYY and CDR2 is EKD. This CDR3 has 17 residues. Trimming at V came to 0 bases and at J to 0 bases, leaving 4 bases not matched to a gene. For the CDR3, the DNA is TGTGCCTGTGACACCCTGGGGGATACGGGGCACACCGATAAACTCATCTTT. Translating gives CACDTLGDTGHTDKLIF.

This clone was counted ten times or more. The chain recombines TRDV2 with TRDJ1; possibly TRDD3 for D (6 bases). The germline gives CDR1 GEAIGNYY, CDR2 EKD. Trimming stripped 0 bases from V and 1 base from J, with 14 bases between. The CDR3 is made up of 16 amino acids. The CDR3 region is CACDTVGAPGTDKLIF. CDR3 nucleotides: TGTGCCTGTGACACCGTGGGGGCCCCCGGCACCGATAAACTCATCTTT.

As to this clone: The protein TCRdb lists belongs to a much larger clone and differs from this DNA's translation at residue 13, which points to a read error; the protein shown is made from the DNA. This CDR3 is CACDTVEGSTNKPIF. DNA for the CDR3: TGTGCCTGTGACACCGTTGAGGGATCCACCAATAAACCCATCTTT. The V and J genes are TRDV2 and TRDJ1; D is possibly TRDD3 (5 bases). CDR1 GEAIGNYY and CDR2 EKD come from the germline V gene. The CDR3 length is 15 residues.

About this clone itself: A single base separates this from a much larger clone, so it may be a read error. This CDR3 is also generated by other DNA sequences in the sample. V and J are TRDV2 and TRDJ3, with D perhaps matching TRDD3 (5 bases). Germline V lookup: CDR1 GEAIGNYY, CDR2 EKD. The CDR3 length is 20 residues. The CDR3 region is CACDTASRGPSSWDTRQMFF. Here the CDR3 DNA reads TGTGCCTGTGACACCGCCTCGAGGGGGCCCAGCTCCTGGGACACCCGGCAGATGTTTTTC.

This clone was seen only a few times. The rearrangement links TRDV2 to TRDJ3, with 9 positions matching TRDD3. The ends lost 0 bases at V and 5 bases at J; junction bases unmatched: 13. Germline V gene lookup returns CDR1 GEAIGNYY and CDR2 EKD. This CDR3 region has 20 residues. The CDR3 reads CACDTVWGDTPSRDTRQMFF. CDR3 DNA: TGTGCCTGTGACACCGTTTGGGGGGATACCCCTTCCCGGGACACCCGACAGATGTTTTTC.

The sample holds a few counts of this clone. TCRdb records a much larger clone's protein for this DNA, with a difference at residue 9 that likely arises from a read error; the protein given is the translation of the DNA. In the same sample, other DNA sequences code for this CDR3. This chain links TRDV2 with TRDJ1; 9 nucleotides line up with TRDD3. CDR3 length: 17 amino acids. The germline V gene has CDR1 GEAIGNYY and CDR2 EKD. V shed 1 base and J 0 bases; nucleotides not matched to a gene: 8. This CDR3 reads CACDTLGDAGHTDKLIF. The CDR3 bases are TGTGCCTGTGACACGCTGGGGGATGCGGGGCACACCGATAAACTCATCTTT.

This clone was seen repeatedly, ten times or more. A single base is all that separates this from a far larger clone, so a read error is likely. Different DNA sequences within this sample yield the same CDR3. J is TRDJ3 and V is TRDV2; D uncertain. The CDR3 loop spans 18 amino acids. Germline V gene sequence: CDR1 GEAIGNYY, CDR2 EKD. Trimming removed 0 bases at V and 0 bases at J, with 11 bases between. The CDR3 DNA is TGTGCCTGTGACACCGTGGCGGAAAGCTCCTGGGACACCCGACAGATGTTTTTC. Its protein is CACDTVAESSWDTRQMFF.

Comments on this clone: One end of the junction is discordant with germline, which a read error may explain. This specimen includes other DNA sequences encoding the same CDR3. The V call is TRDV2, the J call TRDJ1; the match to TRDD3 covers 9 bases. Germline values: CDR1 GEAIGNYY, CDR2 EKD. This CDR3 comprises 18 residues. CDR3: CACDPLYHPLGDTDKLIF. CDR3 DNA sequence: TGTGCCTGTGACCCTCTCTATCACCCACTGGGGGACACCGATAAGCTCATCTTT.

This clone is termed medium-sized (0.01 to 0.1%). The rearrangement uses TRDV2 and TRDJ1; 12 bases map to TRDD3. This CDR3 region has 19 residues. Losses at the gene ends were 3 bases for V and 0 bases for J; bases not matched to a gene: 13. Germline CDR1 is GEAIGNYY and CDR2 is EKD. This CDR3 is CACDSIPTGGYRDTDKLIF. CDR3 DNA: TGTGCCTGTGACTCCATTCCGACTGGGGGATACCGGGACACCGATAAACTCATCTTT.